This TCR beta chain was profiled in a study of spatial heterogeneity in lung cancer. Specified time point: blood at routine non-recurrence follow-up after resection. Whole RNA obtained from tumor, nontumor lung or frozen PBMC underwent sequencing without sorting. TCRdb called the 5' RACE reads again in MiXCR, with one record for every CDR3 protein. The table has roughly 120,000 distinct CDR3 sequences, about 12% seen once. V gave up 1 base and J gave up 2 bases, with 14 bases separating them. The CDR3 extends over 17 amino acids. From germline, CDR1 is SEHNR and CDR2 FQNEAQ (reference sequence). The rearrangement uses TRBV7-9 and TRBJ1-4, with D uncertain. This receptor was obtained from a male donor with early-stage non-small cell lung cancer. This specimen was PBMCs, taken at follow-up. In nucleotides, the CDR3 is TGTGCCAGCAGCTTAGGAGTCGTAAGGGCCACTAATGAAAAACTGTTTTTT. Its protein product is CASSLGVVRATNEKLFF.